Presented here are 3 T cell receptor beta chains from one specimen sequenced in a study of early T cells in non-severe SARS-CoV-2 infection (dated by TCRdb to the early 2020s). Libraries were built with 5' RACE. The run used a NextSeq 500. TCRdb redid the processing of the public reads, applying fastp at Q25 and MiXCR, and retained in-frame beta chains. For every CDR3 protein sequence, its rows merge into one entry that carries the most common genes and DNA. The sample yields tens of thousands of distinct CDR3 sequences; 5% to 6.5% were counted once. 3% to 4.5% of the sample lies in the top ten. Input material: whole blood. Every receptor here comes from an adult who was a healthcare worker with PCR-confirmed SARS-CoV-2 infection or an uninfected control (not recorded which).

The chain joins TRBV28 to TRBJ1-1; a possible D gene is TRBD1 (6 bases). The CDR3 runs 13 residues. Germline V CDR1 and CDR2: MDHEN, SYDVKM. V was shortened by 1 base and J by 4 bases, with 7 bases between the two germline ends. CDR3: CASSLSGVTEAFF. CDR3 coding DNA: TGTGCCAGCAGTTTATCAGGGGTCACTGAAGCTTTCTTT.

This clonotype was detected only a few times. The chain uses TRBV7-2 and TRBJ2-5; no definite D call. The germline V and J ends were trimmed by 4 bases and 5 bases, with 5 bases remaining between them. Germline CDR1 reads SGHTA; CDR2 reads FQGNSA. The CDR3 contains 11 residues. The DNA of the CDR3 is TGTGCCAGCAGCTCAACCGAGACCCAGTACTTC. Translation: CASSSTETQYF.

This rearrangement joins TRBV5-5 to TRBJ1-4; D is undetermined. This CDR3 is built from 16 residues. CDR1 is SGHKS, CDR2 YYEKEE, per germline (reference sequence). V was clipped by 0 bases and J by 0 bases, with 9 bases between them. CDR3 sequence (DNA): TGTGCCAGCAGCTTGGGAAGGACCGCAACTAATGAAAAACTGTTTTTT. Amino acids: CASSLGRTATNEKLFF.